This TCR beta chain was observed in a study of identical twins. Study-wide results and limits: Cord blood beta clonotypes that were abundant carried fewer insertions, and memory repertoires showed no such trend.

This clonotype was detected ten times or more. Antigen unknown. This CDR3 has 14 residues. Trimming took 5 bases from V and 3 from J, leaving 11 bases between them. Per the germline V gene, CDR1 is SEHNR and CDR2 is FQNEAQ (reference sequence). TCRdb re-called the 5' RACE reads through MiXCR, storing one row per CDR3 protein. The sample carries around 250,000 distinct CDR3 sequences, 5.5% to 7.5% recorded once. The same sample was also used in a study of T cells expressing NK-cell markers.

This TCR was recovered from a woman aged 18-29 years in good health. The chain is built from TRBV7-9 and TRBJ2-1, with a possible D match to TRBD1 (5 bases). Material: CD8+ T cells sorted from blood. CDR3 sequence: CASSPEQVYNEQFF. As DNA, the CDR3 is TGTGCCAGCAGCCCCGAACAGGTCTACAATGAGCAGTTCTTC.